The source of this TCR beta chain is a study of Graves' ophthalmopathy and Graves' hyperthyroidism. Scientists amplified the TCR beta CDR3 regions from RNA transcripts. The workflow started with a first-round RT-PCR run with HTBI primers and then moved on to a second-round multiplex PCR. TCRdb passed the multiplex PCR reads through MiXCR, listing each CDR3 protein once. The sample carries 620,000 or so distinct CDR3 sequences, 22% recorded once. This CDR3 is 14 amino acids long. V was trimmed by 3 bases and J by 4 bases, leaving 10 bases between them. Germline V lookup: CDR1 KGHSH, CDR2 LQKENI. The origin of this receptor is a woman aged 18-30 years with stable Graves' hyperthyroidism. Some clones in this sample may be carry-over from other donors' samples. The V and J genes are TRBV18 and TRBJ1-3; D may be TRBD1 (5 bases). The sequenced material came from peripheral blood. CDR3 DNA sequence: TGTGCCAGCTCACCCATAGGGGACGGAAACACCATATATTTT. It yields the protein CASSPIGDGNTIYF.